This TCR beta chain was obtained from a study of early T cells in non-severe SARS-CoV-2 infection. Across the whole study: Sequencing used unsorted whole-blood bulk RNA, so chains lack pairing.

Germline-derived CDR1 and CDR2 are SGHRS and YFSETQ. The CDR3 is made up of 17 amino acids. V shed 3 bases and J shed 4 bases, with 22 bases lying between them. This clonotype was counted a few times. Separate cDNA molecules each had unique molecular identifiers attached to them. MiXCR, run by TCRdb on the 5' RACE reads, gives a single entry per CDR3 protein. This sample has around 40,000 distinct CDR3 sequences, with around 9.9% found just once. This clonotype was sampled from an adult who was a healthcare worker with PCR-confirmed SARS-CoV-2 infection or an uninfected control (not recorded which). The rearrangement joins TRBV5-1 to TRBJ1-2, with a tentative D call TRBD1 (5 bases). Sequencing input: whole blood. Here the CDR3 DNA reads TGCGCCAGCAGCTGGGGCGGGACCACTCTACGGGGCTATGGCTACACCTTC. It codes for CASSWGGTTLRGYGYTF.